The 12 T cell receptor beta chains in this list originate from one sample, sequenced in a study of T cells in Graves' hyperthyroidism and ophthalmopathy. Using RNA transcripts as the source, TCR beta CDR3 regions were amplified. In the first-round RT-PCR of the TCR CDR3, the HTBI primer set was used. In TCRdb, the multiplex PCR reads were re-called with MiXCR into one record per CDR3 protein. The table includes about 420,000 distinct CDR3 sequences, less than 20% detected once. Sequencing input: blood. The receptor set was obtained from a woman aged 18-29 years with Graves' hyperthyroidism.

The rearrangement joins TRBV2 to TRBJ2-1, with D maybe TRBD2 (6 bases). CDR1 and CDR2 from the germline V gene are SNHLY and FYNNEI. V was clipped by 2 bases and J by 7 bases, with 15 bases between them. The CDR3 has 15 amino acids. CDR3 residues: CASSELAVGRNEQFF. The CDR3, as DNA: TGTGCCAGCAGTGAATTAGCGGTCGGACGAAATGAGCAGTTCTTC.

At least ten counts were recorded for this clonotype. The V and J genes are TRBV11-2 and TRBJ1-1; TRBD1 is a possible D gene (5 bases). There are 13 residues in the CDR3. Germline loops: CDR1 SGHAT, CDR2 FQNNGV. V lost 4 bases to trimming and J lost 10 bases, with 16 bases between them. CDR3 protein: CASSSQLGVLAFF. CDR3 DNA sequence: TGTGCCAGCAGCTCCCAGTTGGGGGTGCTAGCTTTCTTT.

This clonotype has only a few counts. In nucleotides, the CDR3 is TGCGCCAGCGCAGGGACCGGTCGTACGAAACTGTTTTTT. Translation gives CASAGTGRTKLFF. The chain joins TRBV5-1 to TRBJ1-4; D might be TRBD1 (5 bases). CDR1 SGHRS and CDR2 YFSETQ come from the germline V gene. The CDR3 loop spans 13 amino acids. The V end lost 7 bases, the J end lost 11 bases, and 18 bases lay between the germline ends.

This clonotype came up many times. The J gene is TRBJ2-7, the V gene TRBV6-1, with D hard to call. The germline CDR1 and CDR2 sequences are MNHNS and SASEGT. V gave up 7 bases and J gave up 2 bases, with 18 bases separating them. The CDR3 spans 15 residues. Written as DNA, the CDR3 is TGTGCCAGCAAACCACTACCCCCTGGGACCTACGAGCAGTACTTC. It translates to CASKPLPPGTYEQYF.

This clonotype has more than one count but fewer than ten. This chain connects TRBV7-2 to TRBJ2-3; maybe TRBD1 (5 bases). Germline assignment: CDR1 SGHTA and CDR2 FQGNSA. The CDR3 consists of 15 residues. V lost 4 bases and J lost 1, with 12 bases in between. The CDR3 here is CASSSRQTRTDTQYF. The CDR3 DNA follows: TGTGCCAGCAGCTCCAGACAGACCCGCACAGATACGCAGTATTTT.

This clonotype was detected ten times or more. This chain joins TRBV29-1 and TRBJ2-1, with 8 bases lining up with TRBD1. The trim removed 6 bases at V and 0 bases at J, leaving 4 bases unmatched. The germline CDR1 and CDR2 sequences are SQVTM and ANQGSEA. The CDR3 totals 14 residues. The CDR3 region has the DNA TGCAGCGTGGCAGGGGGCGCCTCCTACAATGAGCAGTTCTTC. This gives the protein CSVAGGASYNEQFF.

Only a few counts were recorded for this clonotype. The rearrangement joins TRBV24-1 to TRBJ2-1; no clear D. This CDR3 has 16 residues. The germline gives CDR1 KGHDR, CDR2 SFDVKD. Trimming left V 0 bases short and J 0 bases short, with 8 bases between. The CDR3 loop reads CATSDLLPRSYNEQFF. In DNA, the CDR3 is TGTGCCACCAGTGATTTGCTACCGCGCTCCTACAATGAGCAGTTCTTC.

In its sample, this clonotype was seen many times. CDR3 bases: TGTGCCAGCAGCCGGGGCGGGAGTTTGGCAGAGACCCAGTACTTC. Amino acid sequence: CASSRGGSLAETQYF. The rearrangement uses TRBV3-1 and TRBJ2-5, with 7 positions matching TRBD2. Trimming at V came to 4 bases and at J to 4 bases, leaving 9 bases not matched to a gene. The CDR3 loop spans 15 amino acids. Germline lookup yields CDR1 LGHDT and CDR2 YNNKEL (reference sequence).

The table lists this clonotype with a few counts. The J gene is TRBJ1-1, the V gene TRBV29-1; perhaps TRBD1 as D (5 bases). The CDR3 consists of 15 residues. Germline values: CDR1 SQVTM, CDR2 ANQGSEA. V lost 5 bases, J lost 10 bases, and 26 bases lay in between. The CDR3 DNA follows: TGCAGCGTTACCTCCCGGGGGGGGAGCGATCGAGGAGCTTTCTTT. This sequence encodes CSVTSRGGSDRGAFF.

This clonotype was detected only a few times. The gene calls are TRBV9 and TRBJ2-3, with D unresolved. Germline assignment: CDR1 SGDLS and CDR2 YYNGEE. V dropped 2 bases and J dropped 2 bases, with 12 bases sitting between them. There are 15 residues in the CDR3. For the CDR3, the DNA is TGTGCCAGCAGCGTCGTCGCGAGAGACACAGATACGCAGTATTTT. Amino acid sequence: CASSVVARDTDTQYF.

The rearrangement joins TRBV9 to TRBJ1-2, with unresolved D. This CDR3 is built from 14 residues. The ends were cut back, 0 bases at V and 4 bases at J, with 10 bases in the middle. CDR1 and CDR2 from the germline V gene are SGDLS and YYNGEE. The CDR3 sequence: CASSVGTESYGYTF. In DNA form, the CDR3 reads TGTGCCAGCAGCGTAGGGACGGAGAGCTATGGCTACACCTTC. The full variable domain, its missing parts supplied by reference TRBV9 and TRBJ1-2, is DSGVTQTPKHLITATGQRVTLRCSPRSGDLSVYWYQQSLDQGLQFLIQYYNGEERAKGNILERFSAQQFPDLHSELNLSSLELGDSALYFCASSVGTESYGYTFGSGTRLTVV.

With regard to this clonotype: An end of the junction differs from the germline gene, which may be a read error. CDR3 coding DNA: TGTGCCAGCAGCCCTCGGACGGCTCAGTTAGGAAACACCGTATATTTT. As protein: CASSPRTAQLGNTVYF. V and J are TRBV9 and TRBJ1-3; unclear D gene. Looked up from germline, CDR1 is SGDLS and CDR2 is YYNGEE. The CDR3 consists of 16 residues.